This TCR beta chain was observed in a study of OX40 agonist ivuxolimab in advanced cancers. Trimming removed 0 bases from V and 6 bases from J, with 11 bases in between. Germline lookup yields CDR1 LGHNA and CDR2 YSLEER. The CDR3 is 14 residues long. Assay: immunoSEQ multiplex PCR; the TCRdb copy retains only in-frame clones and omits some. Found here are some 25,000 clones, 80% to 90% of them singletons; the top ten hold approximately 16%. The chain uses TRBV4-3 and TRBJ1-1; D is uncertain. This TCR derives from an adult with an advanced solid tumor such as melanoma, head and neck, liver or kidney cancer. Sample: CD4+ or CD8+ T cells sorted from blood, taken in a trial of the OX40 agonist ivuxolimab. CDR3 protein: CASSQDGGIPEAFF. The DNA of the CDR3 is TGCGCCAGCAGCCAAGATGGTGGAATCCCTGAAGCTTTCTTT.